Listed below are T cell receptor beta chains from one sample, sequenced in a study of graft-versus-host responses after intestinal transplantation. Antigens for these TCRs are unknown. Produced via immunoSEQ multiplex PCR; TCRdb's table is partial and in-frame only. The table includes 35,000 to 45,000 clones, about 95% detected once. The material was unstimulated CD8+ T cells sorted from spleen or lymph node cells, obtained before transplant. The receptor source for this set is a human donor who was the organ donor for an intestinal transplant. Each CDR3 is given with its conserved first and last residue. The order of the fields is J gene, CDR3 length, D gene, V gene, clone size, CDR3 DNA, CDR3 protein. A D gene is named only where the DNA matches it firmly. Size values are once, few and many counts, or a class for expanded clones, and some rows have none.

TRBJ2-7 | 16 | NA | TRBV7-6 | NA | TGTGCCAGCAGCTTCCTGGATGTGGACGGAGCCTACGAGCAGTACTTC | CASSFLDVDGAYEQYF
TRBJ1-5 | 15 | NA | TRBV30 | NA | TGTGCCTGGAGTCTAGGGCAGGGGTTGGGTCAGCCCCAGCATTTT | CAWSLGQGLGQPQHF
TRBJ1-2 | 12 | NA | TRBV18 | NA | TGTGCCAGCTCACCAGGGGGCTATGGCTACACCTTC | CASSPGGYGYTF
TRBJ2-5 | 16 | TRBD2 | TRBV2 | NA | TGTGCCAGCAGTGGTCTAGCGGGGGGGCAATGGGAGACCCAGTACTTC | CASSGLAGGQWETQYF
TRBJ2-7 | 14 | NA | TRBV6-5 | NA | TGTGCCAGCAGTTGGGACGCACACTCCTACGAGCAGTACTTC | CASSWDAHSYEQYF
TRBJ2-2 | 17 | TRBD2 | TRBV5-4 | NA | TGTGCCAGCAGCCCTGGACTAGCGGGGGGCAACACCGGGGAGCTGTTTTTT | CASSPGLAGGNTGELFF
TRBJ1-1 | 15 | NA | TRBV6-1 | NA | TGTGCCAGCAGTGGTCGCAACGGCTTGAACACTGAAGCTTTCTTT | CASSGRNGLNTEAFF
TRBJ1-2 | 11 | NA | TRBV6-1 | NA | TGTGCCAGCGGAGACTTAAATGGCTACACCTTC | CASGDLNGYTF
TRBJ1-6 | 15 | NA | TRBV7-6 | NA | TGTGCCAGCAGCTTGGAGGCGCTCTATAATTCACCCCTCCACTTT | CASSLEALYNSPLHF
TRBJ2-5 | 14 | NA | TRBV9 | NA | TGTGCCAGCAGGCCTAACCTCGATCAAGAGACCCAGTACTTC | CASRPNLDQETQYF
TRBJ2-7 | 14 | NA | TRBV4-1 | NA | TGCGCCAGCAGCCAAGATCAAGCCTTTTACGAGCAGTACTTC | CASSQDQAFYEQYF
TRBJ1-1 | 14 | NA | TRBV6-1 | NA | TGTGCCAGCAGTGAATTAGACGGAAACACTGAAGCTTTCTTT | CASSELDGNTEAFF
TRBJ1-1 | 14 | NA | TRBV4-3 | NA | TGCGCCAGCAGCCGGTCGACAGCTTCCACTGAAGCTTTCTTT | CASSRSTASTEAFF
TRBJ2-7 | 15 | TRBD2 | TRBV5-1 | once | TGCGCCAGCAGCTGGCTAGCGGGGGCCGCCTACGAGCAGTACTTC | CASSWLAGAAYEQYF
TRBJ1-3 | 20 | TRBD1 | TRBV14 | NA | TGTGCCAGCAGCCGCCAAGGGAGGGGGCGACCCCTACGCTCTGGAAACACCATATATTTT | CASSRQGRGRPLRSGNTIYF
TRBJ2-7 | 13 | NA | TRBV10-2 | NA | TGCGCCAGCAGGAGGGACCTCTCCTACGAGCAGTACTTC | CASRRDLSYEQYF
TRBJ2-5 | 15 | TRBD1 | TRBV27 | NA | TGTGCCAGCGGCCCCGGGACAGCCGTACAAGAGACCCAGTACTTC | CASGPGTAVQETQYF
TRBJ2-1 | 14 | NA | TRBV9 | NA | TGTGCCAGCAGCGCGTTTGAGAGGGACAATGAGCAGTTCTTC | CASSAFERDNEQFF
TRBJ2-7 | 20 | TRBD1 | TRBV10-1 | NA | TGCGCCAGCAGTGGATTCAGGGGGACGTGGTCGGGGCATAGCTCCTACGAGCAGTACTTC | CASSGFRGTWSGHSSYEQYF
TRBJ2-7 | 16 | TRBD2 | TRBV5-1 | NA | TGCGCCAGCAGCCCCTTCTCTAGCGGGGTAGTCTACGAGCAGTACTTC | CASSPFSSGVVYEQYF
TRBJ2-2 | 15 | NA | TRBV9 | NA | TGTGCCAGCAGCGCCAGACTAGCGAACACCGGGGAGCTGTTTTTT | CASSARLANTGELFF
TRBJ2-1 | 13 | TRBD1 | TRBV9 | NA | TGTGCCAGCAGTCAGGGGGCGCACAATGAGCAGTTCTTC | CASSQGAHNEQFF
TRBJ2-2 | 13 | NA | TRBV27 | NA | TGTGCTGCCGGGCCAGAGAACACCGGGGAGCTGTTTTTT | CAAGPENTGELFF
TRBJ2-5 | 12 | NA | TRBV5-6 | NA | TGTGCCAGCAGCTTGGTTAGGGAGACCCAGTACTTC | CASSLVRETQYF
TRBJ2-3 | 15 | NA | TRBV29-1 | NA | TGCAGCGTTGAAGAGGCTAGCGTCCTCACAGATACGCAGTATTTT | CSVEEASVLTDTQYF
TRBJ1-1 | 13 | TRBD1 | TRBV5-6 | NA | TGTGCCAGCACCAGAACAGGGGCGGTAGAAGCTTTCTTT | CASTRTGAVEAFF
TRBJ2-1 | 14 | NA | TRBV4-2 | NA | TGTGCCAGCAGCCACCTGATGGGAGGAAATGAGCAGTTCTTC | CASSHLMGGNEQFF
TRBJ1-3 | 15 | NA | TRBV25-1 | NA | TGTGCCAGCAGTGAGGGACCTTGGTCTGGAAACACCATATATTTT | CASSEGPWSGNTIYF
TRBJ1-2 | 14 | NA | TRBV7-2 | NA | TGTGCCAGCAGTTTAGGGGCGGGGTACTATGGCTACACCTTC | CASSLGAGYYGYTF
TRBJ2-7 | 15 | NA | TRBV28 | NA | TGTGCCAGCAGTTTAGGTCCCAGGTTCAACTACGAGCAGTACTTC | CASSLGPRFNYEQYF
TRBJ2-2 | 19 | TRBD2 | TRBV2 | NA | TGTGCCAGCAGTGACCCCTTGACTAGCGGGGACCCGAACACCGGGGAGCTGTTTTTT | CASSDPLTSGDPNTGELFF
TRBJ2-2 | 11 | NA | TRBV11-2 | NA | TGTGCCAGCAGCGGTTGGGGCGGGCTGTTTTTT | CASSGWGGLFF
TRBJ2-7 | 17 | NA | TRBV16 | NA | TGTGCCAGCAGCCAATCCCTACTGGGGGGACAGCTCTACGAGCAGTACTTC | CASSQSLLGGQLYEQYF
TRBJ2-7 | 11 | NA | TRBV13 | NA | TGTGCCAGCAGCAACTCCTGCGAGCAGTACTTC | CASSNSCEQYF
TRBJ1-6 | 15 | NA | TRBV19 | NA | TGTGCCAGTAGTTTTAGCCACGGGGTGGGTTCACCCCTCCACTTT | CASSFSHGVGSPLHF
TRBJ2-5 | 14 | TRBD1 | TRBV6-5 | NA | TGTGCCAGCAGTATAAAGGGACAGATGAAGACCCAGTACTTC | CASSIKGQMKTQYF
TRBJ1-1 | 15 | NA | TRBV7-9 | NA | TGTGCCAGCAGCTTCGGGGGGACGGTGAACACTGAAGCTTTCTTT | CASSFGGTVNTEAFF
TRBJ1-2 | 15 | NA | TRBV19 | NA | TGTGCCAGTAGTGCTTCCATGGGGGTCGGCTATGGCTACACCTTC | CASSASMGVGYGYTF
TRBJ2-1 | 13 | NA | TRBV7-2 | NA | TGTGCCAGCAGCTTAATCCTTGGCAGTGAGCAGTTCTTC | CASSLILGSEQFF
TRBJ2-3 | 14 | NA | TRBV10-2 | NA | TGCGCCAGCAGTGAATGGGGCGGGCCAGATACGCAGTATTTT | CASSEWGGPDTQYF
TRBJ2-7 | 14 | TRBD2 | TRBV27 | NA | TGTGCCAGCAGTTTACGGGGGGAAAGCTACGAGCAGTACTTC | CASSLRGESYEQYF
TRBJ1-1 | 16 | NA | TRBV9 | once | TGTGCCAGCAGCCCCGAACCGGGACTCATGAACACTGAAGCTTTCTTT | CASSPEPGLMNTEAFF
TRBJ2-4 | 16 | NA | TRBV5-6 | once | TGTGCCAGCACCCGTGCACCCCCCCGAGCCAAAAACATTCAGTACTTC | CASTRAPPRAKNIQYF
TRBJ1-4 | 16 | NA | TRBV7-8 | once | TGTGCCAGCAGCCCCATCGTGGGGGGGTCTAATGAAAAACTGTTTTTT | CASSPIVGGSNEKLFF
TRBJ2-7 | 14 | TRBD1 | TRBV5-4 | once | TGTGCCAGCAGCTTTACGACAGGGGATGGCGAGCAGTACTTC | CASSFTTGDGEQYF
TRBJ1-6 | 15 | TRBD1 | TRBV19 | NA | TGTGCCAGTAGTTTTGGGGACAGGGGAAATTCACCCCTCCACTTT | CASSFGDRGNSPLHF
TRBJ2-3 | 17 | NA | TRBV28 | NA | TGTGCCAGCAGTCCGTCGACTGGTATACTCGGCACAGATACGCAGTATTTT | CASSPSTGILGTDTQYF
TRBJ2-7 | 15 | TRBD1 | TRBV19 | once | TGTGCCAGTAGTGCTCCGGGACAGGGTGTGTACGAGCAGTACTTC | CASSAPGQGVYEQYF
TRBJ2-7 | 14 | TRBD2 | TRBV4-2 | NA | TGTGCCAGCAGCCAAACTAGCGGATCCTACGAGCAGTACTTC | CASSQTSGSYEQYF
TRBJ2-5 | 14 | TRBD1 | TRBV7-9 | NA | TGTGCCAGCAGCCCGGACAGGTTACAAGAGACCCAGTACTTC | CASSPDRLQETQYF